Listed below are T cell receptor beta chains from one sample, sequenced in a study of radiotherapy plus CTLA-4 blockade in lung cancer. Clones were sequenced by immunoSEQ multiplex PCR, and TCRdb holds only the in-frame ones, with some missing. The sample lists about 45,000 clones, approximately 76% seen once, with approximately 8.8% in the top ten. The sequenced sample was peripheral blood, obtained from a patient treated with radiotherapy plus ipilimumab. These receptor sequences come from a human donor with non-small cell lung cancer who had stable disease on radiotherapy plus ipilimumab. Each CDR3 is given with its conserved first and last residue. The D gene is left open where the match is weak. Clone sizes are given selectively: once, few, many, or a class where the clone is expanded.

abundance	v_gene	d_gene	j_gene	CDR3aa	CDR3nt
-	TRBV23-1	-	TRBJ2-1	CASSQLNSRSYNEQFF	TGCGCCAGCAGTCAATTGAACAGTCGATCCTACAATGAGCAGTTCTTC
once	TRBV5-1	-	TRBJ2-1	CASSLEVGAVGEQFF	TGCGCCAGCAGCTTGGAAGTAGGGGCGGTAGGTGAGCAGTTCTTC
-	TRBV5-1	-	TRBJ1-1	CASSVDNLNTEAFF	TGCGCCAGCAGCGTGGACAACTTGAACACTGAAGCTTTCTTT
-	TRBV18	TRBD1	TRBJ1-4	CASSATRQGAGEKLFF	TGTGCCAGCTCAGCAACGAGACAGGGGGCAGGTGAAAAACTGTTTTTT
-	TRBV6-6	-	TRBJ1-1	CASSSGLGGTEAFF	TGTGCCAGCAGTTCCGGACTCGGGGGGACTGAAGCTTTCTTT
-	TRBV7-6	TRBD2	TRBJ2-5	CASSLMTSGGPIAETQYF	TGTGCCAGCAGCTTGATGACTAGCGGGGGGCCCATTGCAGAGACCCAGTACTTC
-	TRBV28	-	TRBJ1-2	CASNQDSHGYTF	TGTGCCAGCAATCAGGACAGCCATGGCTACACCTTC
-	TRBV6-6	TRBD1	TRBJ1-3	CASSRQGTTGNTIYF	TGTGCCAGCAGCCGACAGGGGACCACTGGAAACACCATATATTTT
-	TRBV21-1	-	TRBJ1-1	CASSKTGLNTEAFF	TGTGCCAGCAGCAAAACAGGCCTGAACACTGAAGCTTTCTTT
-	TRBV29-1	TRBD1	TRBJ2-5	CSVAGTGRRETQYF	TGCAGCGTGGCCGGGACAGGGAGGAGGGAGACCCAGTACTTC
few	TRBV10-3	-	TRBJ2-7	CAISESNPPYEQYF	TGTGCCATCAGTGAGTCGAACCCACCCTACGAGCAGTACTTC
-	TRBV18	TRBD1	TRBJ2-2	CASSPTLGQGNTGELFF	TGTGCCAGCTCACCAACTCTGGGACAGGGAAACACCGGGGAGCTGTTTTTT
-	TRBV7-2	-	TRBJ1-1	CASSLEAGDTEAFF	TGTGCCAGCAGCTTAGAGGCAGGGGACACTGAAGCTTTCTTT
-	TRBV5-8	TRBD1	TRBJ1-4	CASSNWRQGRGEKLFF	TGTGCCAGCAGCAATTGGAGACAGGGAAGAGGTGAAAAACTGTTTTTT
-	TRBV10-3	-	TRBJ1-2	CAISESLGGGGLSYGYTF	TGTGCCATCAGTGAGTCATTAGGCGGAGGGGGGCTGAGCTATGGCTACACCTTC
-	TRBV28	-	TRBJ1-5	CASSLGVGLVAQHF	TGTGCCAGCAGTTTAGGGGTAGGGTTGGTGGCCCAGCATTTT
-	TRBV7-3	-	TRBJ1-2	CASSLDGTSNYGYTF	TGTGCCAGCAGCTTAGACGGGACTTCTAACTATGGCTACACCTTC
many	TRBV27	TRBD1	TRBJ1-5	CASRGGGGGGQPQHF	TGTGCCAGCAGGGGGGGAGGGGGCGGCGGTCAGCCCCAGCATTTT
few	TRBV2	TRBD1	TRBJ1-3	CASSLSGQGTGNTIYF	TGTGCCAGCAGCCTTTCGGGACAGGGGACTGGAAACACCATATATTTT
-	TRBV6-1	-	TRBJ2-3	CASSDSASITDTQYF	TGTGCCAGCAGTGACTCCGCTAGCATCACAGATACGCAGTATTTT
few	TRBV6-5	-	TRBJ1-5	CASSRDEAPFQPQHF	TGTGCCAGCAGCAGGGACGAAGCCCCCTTTCAGCCCCAGCATTTT
-	TRBV11-2	TRBD1	TRBJ2-1	CASSLVQGAEGEQFF	TGTGCCAGCAGCTTAGTGCAGGGGGCCGAGGGTGAGCAGTTCTTC
-	TRBV5-1	TRBD1	TRBJ1-1	CASSLATAGGTEAFF	TGCGCCAGCAGCTTGGCCACGGCAGGGGGGACTGAAGCTTTCTTT
-	TRBV14	-	TRBJ1-4	CASSQDGGVGEKLFF	TGTGCCAGCAGCCAAGATGGGGGCGTCGGGGAAAAACTGTTTTTT
-	TRBV5-6	TRBD1	TRBJ2-5	CASSFGQGSETQYF	TGTGCCAGCAGCTTTGGACAGGGTTCCGAGACCCAGTACTTC
-	TRBV5-6	TRBD1	TRBJ1-5	CASSFSGTGVYQPQHF	TGTGCCAGCAGCTTCTCCGGGACAGGGGTCTATCAGCCCCAGCATTTT
-	TRBV6-6	-	TRBJ1-3	CASSDSGSGNTIYF	TGTGCCAGCAGTGATTCGGGATCTGGAAACACCATATATTTT
-	TRBV18	-	TRBJ2-2	CASSPPGELFF	TGTGCCAGCTCACCGCCCGGGGAGCTGTTTTTT
-	TRBV7-3	TRBD1	TRBJ2-3	CASKGQGSDTQYF	TGTGCCAGCAAGGGACAGGGCTCAGATACGCAGTATTTT
-	TRBV10-1	-	TRBJ2-2	CASSDTRNTGELFF	TGCGCCAGCAGTGACACACGAAACACCGGGGAGCTGTTTTTT
few	TRBV2	TRBD1	TRBJ2-1	CASRDPGQGSYNEQFF	TGTGCCAGCAGAGATCCGGGACAGGGATCCTACAATGAGCAGTTCTTC
few	TRBV15	TRBD1	TRBJ1-6	CATSRGGQGARNSPLHF	TGTGCCACCAGCCGAGGGGGACAGGGGGCGCGAAATTCACCCCTCCACTTT
once	TRBV30	-	TRBJ1-1	CAEGLQNTEAFF	TGTGCCGAGGGACTTCAGAACACTGAAGCTTTCTTT
-	TRBV5-4	-	TRBJ1-2	CASSLAGLDNYGYTF	TGTGCCAGCAGCTTGGCAGGGCTAGATAACTATGGCTACACCTTC
-	TRBV5-4	-	TRBJ1-6	CASSLGRGWENSPLHF	TGTGCCAGCAGCTTGGGTAGGGGCTGGGAAAATTCACCCCTCCACTTT
-	TRBV27	-	TRBJ2-1	CASSSYGTFGDEQFF	TGTGCCAGCAGCTCTTACGGGACGTTCGGGGATGAGCAGTTCTTC
-	TRBV6-6	-	TRBJ1-1	CASKAGAGTEAFF	TGTGCCAGCAAGGCGGGGGCAGGGACTGAAGCTTTCTTT
-	TRBV19	TRBD1	TRBJ2-5	CASRQGAGETQYF	TGTGCCAGTAGACAGGGGGCAGGGGAGACCCAGTACTTC
-	TRBV5-1	-	TRBJ2-1	CASSSYNEQFF	TGCGCCAGCAGTTCGTACAATGAGCAGTTCTTC
-	TRBV30	-	TRBJ2-7	CAWSAQGYEQYF	TGTGCCTGGAGTGCACAGGGCTACGAGCAGTACTTC
few	TRBV7-7	-	TRBJ2-6	CASSLGGSGANVLTF	TGTGCCAGCAGCTTAGGGGGCTCTGGGGCCAACGTCCTGACTTTC
many	TRBV6-6	-	TRBJ2-1	CASRRNQRNEQFF	TGTGCCAGCCGCCGAAATCAGCGGAATGAGCAGTTCTTC
-	TRBV30	-	TRBJ2-3	CAWSVTASDTQYF	TGTGCCTGGAGTGTAACAGCCTCAGATACGCAGTATTTT
-	TRBV5-6	TRBD1	TRBJ1-3	CASSPGQGSGNTIYF	TGTGCCAGCAGCCCTGGACAGGGATCTGGAAACACCATATATTTT
once	TRBV7-6	TRBD1	TRBJ2-7	CASSLRPGQSSYEQYF	TGTGCCAGCAGCTTACGACCGGGACAGTCCTCCTACGAGCAGTACTTC
few	TRBV19	-	TRBJ2-1	CASRTEYYNEQFF	TGTGCCAGTAGGACAGAGTATTACAATGAGCAGTTCTTC
once	TRBV11-2	-	TRBJ2-1	CASSLQEGSYNEQFF	TGTGCCAGCAGCCTACAGGAGGGCTCCTACAATGAGCAGTTCTTC
once	TRBV2	-	TRBJ1-5	CASSKSTYRASNQPQHF	TGTGCCAGCAGTAAATCTACCTACAGGGCTAGCAATCAGCCCCAGCATTTT
-	TRBV5-4	-	TRBJ2-7	CASSLSHSPYEQYF	TGTGCCAGCAGCTTGTCGCACAGTCCCTACGAGCAGTACTTC
-	TRBV10-3	-	TRBJ1-4	CAISEGGPIEKLFF	TGTGCCATCAGTGAAGGGGGGCCAATTGAAAAACTGTTTTTT
-	TRBV5-6	-	TRBJ1-2	CASSFGNWAYGYTF	TGTGCCAGCAGCTTCGGAAATTGGGCCTATGGCTACACCTTC
-	TRBV5-1	TRBD2	TRBJ2-5	CASSPAGDQETQYF	TGCGCCAGCAGCCCAGCGGGAGACCAAGAGACCCAGTACTTC
few	TRBV19	-	TRBJ2-3	CASSIGADGDTQYF	TGTGCCAGTAGCATCGGGGCAGATGGAGATACGCAGTATTTT
-	TRBV19	-	TRBJ2-1	CASSILYSVANEQFF	TGTGCCAGTAGTATATTATATTCGGTGGCAAATGAGCAGTTCTTC
-	TRBV6-4	-	TRBJ1-1	CASRRGYEAFF	TGTGCCAGCAGAAGGGGGTATGAAGCTTTCTTT
-	TRBV2	-	TRBJ1-5	CASTRGGARYQPQHF	TGTGCCAGCACTCGAGGGGGGGCGCGTTATCAGCCCCAGCATTTT